The 25 T cell receptor beta chains listed next were all sequenced from one sample in a study of human T cells and chemical hapten exposure. The time point denotes: patch test 1, 2 weeks after DPC sensitization. Treatment: therapeutic diphenylcyclopropenone sensitization with weekly scalp DPC. TCRdb ran MiXCR on the RACE reads and lists one entry per CDR3 protein. The table includes roughly 180,000 distinct CDR3 sequences, around 15% detected once. The specimen was whole blood, collected in connection with sensitization to the hapten diphenylcyclopropenone (DPC). All receptors derive from a woman aged 30 to 39 with alopecia areata. Some clones in this sample may be carry-over from other donors' samples.

The chain is built from TRBV6-2 or TRBV6-3 and TRBJ2-1; D gene ambiguous. Germline-derived CDR1 and CDR2 are MNHEY and SVGEGT. The CDR3 is made up of 12 amino acids. V was clipped by 5 bases and J by 6 bases, with 8 bases between them. This chain's CDR3 is CASSATANEQFF. In DNA, the CDR3 is TGTGCCAGCAGTGCGACGGCCAATGAGCAGTTCTTC.

In this sample, this clonotype turned up many times. The V gene is TRBV19, the J gene TRBJ1-5; D might be TRBD1 (5 bases). The CDR3 runs 14 residues. Germline CDR1 reads LNHDA; CDR2 reads SQIVND (reference sequence). V was clipped by 5 bases and J by 7 bases, with 15 bases between them. CDR3 nucleotides: TGTGCCAGTAGTGCGGGGCTGCCTTGGCAGCCCCAGCATTTT. Encoded protein: CASSAGLPWQPQHF.

In this sample, this clonotype turned up a few times. The CDR3 spells CASAGTGIFSGNTIYF. The DNA of the CDR3 is TGTGCCAGCGCCGGGACAGGGATCTTCTCTGGAAACACCATATATTTT. The chain couples TRBV7-8 to TRBJ1-3; 9 bases are shared with TRBD1. Germline V lookup: CDR1 SGHVS, CDR2 FQNEAQ. Trimming took 8 bases from V and 0 from J; bases not matched to a gene: 8. The CDR3 has 16 residues.

Only a few counts were recorded for this clonotype. The chain couples TRBV5-1 to TRBJ1-1; 8 nucleotides align to TRBD1. V dropped 4 bases and J dropped 5; count of bases not matched to a gene: 7. CDR1 is SGHRS, CDR2 YFSETQ, per germline. The CDR3 runs to 14 residues. The CDR3 bases are TGCGCCAGCAGCACAAGGACAGGGTGGACTGAAGCTTTCTTT. Protein product: CASSTRTGWTEAFF.

The table lists this clonotype with many counts. The chain links TRBV5-1 to TRBJ1-1; D remains unclear. Between the trimmed V and J ends, which lost 2 bases and 1 base, there was a span of 6 bases. The CDR3 contains 13 residues. CDR1 is SGHRS, CDR2 YFSETQ, per germline. The CDR3 coding sequence is TGCGCCAGCAGCTTCGTGGGGAACACTGAAGCTTTCTTT. As protein: CASSFVGNTEAFF.

This clonotype was observed a handful of times. V and J are TRBV9 and TRBJ1-3; 9 bases are shared with TRBD1. CDR1 is SGDLS and CDR2 is YYNGEE in the germline V gene. Unmatched junction bases numbered 10, after V lost 7 bases and J lost 2 bases. This CDR3 is built from 16 residues. The DNA of the CDR3 is TGTGCCAGCGGAGTAACACAGGGGGCGACTGGAAACACCATATATTTT. It specifies CASGVTQGATGNTIYF.

This rearrangement joins TRBV28 to TRBJ2-1; TRBD1 matches at 9 bases. The CDR3 extends over 14 amino acids. Germline CDR1 and CDR2: MDHEN and SYDVKM. After removal of 4 bases from V and 9 bases from J, the junction contained 7 bases not matched to a gene. The CDR3 bases are TGTGCCAGCAGTTCCCGGGACAGGGAGGGTGAGCAGTTCTTC. This translates into CASSSRDREGEQFF.

V gene TRBV12-3 or TRBV12-4 combines with J gene TRBJ1-1; D remains unclear. Trimming took off 3 bases at V and 9 bases at J, with 14 bases between the two ends. This CDR3 spans 13 amino acids. The CDR3 sequence: CASSFDSGNQAFF. CDR3 bases: TGTGCCAGCAGTTTTGATTCCGGGAATCAAGCTTTCTTT.

The V call is TRBV5-4, the J call TRBJ1-2, with D perhaps TRBD1 (5 bases). CDR1 and CDR2 from the germline V gene are SGHNT and YYREEE (reference sequence). The V end was cut by 1 base, the J end by 6 bases, with 22 bases between. CDR3 size: 17 residues. The CDR3 here is CASSLRSLPGTGDGYTF. In DNA form, the CDR3 reads TGTGCCAGCAGCTTGCGTTCACTACCCGGGACGGGGGATGGCTACACCTTC.

This clonotype was seen more than once but under ten times. This sequence joins TRBV4-1 and TRBJ1-2, with D hard to call. The CDR3 spans 15 residues. In germline, CDR1 is MGHRA, CDR2 YSYEKL. Trimming stripped 1 base from V and 0 bases from J, with 9 bases between. In nucleotides, the CDR3 is TGCGCCAGCAGCCAAGTAATTCAGGCTAACTATGGCTACACCTTC. It specifies CASSQVIQANYGYTF.

A remark on this clonotype: Possible read error: a much larger clone is one base away. CDR3 in DNA: TGTGCCAGCAGCCCGGGGACTAGTAGTATGGACACCGGGGAGCTGTTTTTT. Translating gives CASSPGTSSMDTGELFF. This rearrangement joins TRBV12-3 or TRBV12-4 to TRBJ2-2, with 8 bases fitting TRBD2. CDR3 size: 17 residues. The trim removed 6 bases at V and 3 bases at J, leaving 12 bases unmatched.

The sample holds a few counts of this clonotype. V gene TRBV29-1 combines with J gene TRBJ1-1, with D perhaps TRBD1 (5 bases). The germline V gene encodes CDR1 SQVTM and CDR2 ANQGSEA. Trimming shortened V by 8 bases and J by 1 base, and 11 bases separated the two germline ends. This CDR3 is 12 amino acids long. The CDR3 loop reads CSSGTSNTEAFF. The CDR3 bases are TGCAGCTCCGGGACCTCGAACACTGAAGCTTTCTTT.

This clonotype has ten or more counts. This chain uses TRBV7-2 with TRBJ2-1, with D perhaps matching TRBD1 or TRBD2 (6 bases each). The CDR3 has 15 residues. Germline-derived CDR1 and CDR2 are SGHTA and FQGNSA. V lost 2 bases to trimming and J lost 9 bases, with 17 bases between them. The DNA of the CDR3 is TGTGCCAGCAGCTTATCTTCCGGGGGCGGGCGTGAGCAGTTCTTC. It translates to CASSLSSGGGREQFF. Full variable domain (missing parts from reference TRBV7-2 and TRBJ2-1): GAGVSQSPSNKVTEKGKDVELRCDPISGHTALYWYRQSLGQGLEFLIYFQGNSAPDKSGLPSDRFSAERTGGSVSTLTIQRTQQEDSAVYLCASSLSSGGGREQFFGPGTRLTVL.

The V and J genes are TRBV6-6 and TRBJ1-5; weak D call: TRBD1 (5 bases). V was pared by 7 bases and J by 0 bases, with 16 bases between. This CDR3 region has 16 residues. Looked up from germline, CDR1 is MNHNY and CDR2 is SVGAGI (reference sequence). CDR3 protein: CASTPGGVSSNQPQHF. CDR3 DNA: TGTGCCAGCACTCCGGGGGGGGTGAGTAGCAATCAGCCCCAGCATTTT.

V usage is TRBV6-6 and J usage is TRBJ1-1; D gene unclear. CDR1 and CDR2 from the germline V gene are MNHNY and SVGAGI (reference sequence). Between the trimmed V and J ends, which lost 7 bases and 0 bases, there was a span of 15 bases. This CDR3 is 15 amino acids long. The DNA of the CDR3 is TGTGCCAGCACCGTGATAGTGGCACTGAACACTGAAGCTTTCTTT. Its translation: CASTVIVALNTEAFF.

V usage is TRBV7-6 and J usage is TRBJ2-4; the match to TRBD1 covers 7 bases. V lost 4 bases, J lost 13 bases, and 10 bases stayed unmatched. Germline V gene lookup returns CDR1 SGHVS and CDR2 FNYEAQ. There are 13 residues in the CDR3. CDR3 in DNA: TGTGCCAGCAGCTCTGGACAGGCCCAAGTACAGTACTTC. Amino acid sequence: CASSSGQAQVQYF.

Only a few counts were recorded for this clonotype. The chain uses TRBV5-6 and TRBJ1-2; D is unresolved. Germline CDR1 reads SGHDT; CDR2 reads YYEEEE. V lost 0 bases and J 4 bases, leaving 16 bases between the germline ends. CDR3 length equals 16 residues. The chain's CDR3 is CASSLDPTASVYGYTF. The CDR3 nucleotides read TGTGCCAGCAGCTTGGATCCCACGGCCTCCGTCTATGGCTACACCTTC. The complete variable domain, with remaining parts taken from reference TRBV5-6 and TRBJ1-2, reads DAGVTQSPTHLIKTRGQQVTLRCSPKSGHDTVSWYQQALGQGPQFIFQYYEEEERQRGNFPDRFSGHQFPNYSSELNVNALLLGDSALYLCASSLDPTASVYGYTFGSGTRLTVV.

At least ten counts were recorded for this clonotype. The chain carries TRBV7-9 and TRBJ1-2; D is uncertain. V was clipped by 3 bases and J by 4 bases, with 12 bases between them. This CDR3 comprises 14 residues. Germline loops: CDR1 SEHNR, CDR2 FQNEAQ (reference sequence). The CDR3 nucleotides are TGTGCCAGCAGCTTCCCCGTGGGAGTCTATGGCTACACCTTC. The encoded protein is CASSFPVGVYGYTF.

This rearrangement joins TRBV6-5 to TRBJ1-6; D is undetermined. Germline V gene data show CDR1 as MNHEY and CDR2 as SVGAGI. This CDR3 contains 15 residues. Trimming took 2 bases from V and 13 from J, leaving 18 bases between them. In DNA, the CDR3 is TGTGCCAGCAGTTACCAAGGAGCCGCAGTGGGTCCCCTCCACTTT. This translates into CASSYQGAAVGPLHF.

The chain couples TRBV7-2 to TRBJ2-5; D not certain. The ends were cut back, 4 bases at V and 4 bases at J, with 13 bases in the middle. This CDR3 comprises 14 residues. The germline V gene has CDR1 SGHTA and CDR2 FQGNSA. This CDR3 reads CASSSGVRGETQYF. The CDR3 nucleotides read TGTGCCAGCAGCTCCGGAGTGAGAGGAGAGACCCAGTACTTC. The full variable domain, in which reference TRBV7-2 and TRBJ2-5 provide the parts outside the CDR3, is GAGVSQSPSNKVTEKGKDVELRCDPISGHTALYWYRQSLGQGLEFLIYFQGNSAPDKSGLPSDRFSAERTGGSVSTLTIQRTQQEDSAVYLCASSSGVRGETQYFGPGTRLLVL.

This clonotype was counted a few times. V is TRBV3-1 and J is TRBJ2-5; 10 nucleotides match TRBD1. Germline V gene sequence: CDR1 LGHDT, CDR2 YNNKEL (reference sequence). V was pared by 7 bases and J by 5 bases, with 16 bases of the junction left unmatched. This CDR3 spans 17 amino acids. The CDR3 spells CASIGGTGVWTTETQYF. Written as DNA, the CDR3 is TGTGCCAGCATCGGGGGGACAGGGGTTTGGACGACGGAGACCCAGTACTTC.

This rearrangement joins TRBV29-1 to TRBJ2-1, with 14 bases that match TRBD2. Unmatched junction bases numbered 5, after V lost 6 bases and J lost 7 bases. The CDR3 runs 14 residues. CDR1 and CDR2 from the germline V gene are SQVTM and ANQGSEA. This chain's CDR3 is CSVGLAGVGNEQFF. CDR3 in DNA: TGCAGCGTGGGACTAGCGGGAGTGGGTAATGAGCAGTTCTTC.

The CDR3 sequence: CASMDRATDTQYF. The CDR3, as DNA: TGTGCCAGCATGGACAGGGCCACAGATACGCAGTATTTT. V is TRBV2 and J is TRBJ2-3; 8 nucleotides match TRBD1. The V segment lost 7 bases and the J segment 2 bases; nucleotides outside the gene matches: 2. In germline, CDR1 is SNHLY, CDR2 FYNNEI. The CDR3 is 13 amino acids.

The CDR3 DNA reads TGTGCCAGCAGACCAGACCTGATACAGCCCCAGCATTTT. Protein: CASRPDLIQPQHF. The chain links TRBV2 to TRBJ1-5; D is uncertain. Germline V gene data show CDR1 as SNHLY and CDR2 as FYNNEI. The V gene lost 6 bases and the J gene lost 7 bases, with 13 bases spanning the gap. The CDR3 sequence is 13 residues long.

This clonotype was counted ten times or more. V is TRBV28 and J is TRBJ2-2; D not certain. The V end was cut by 2 bases, the J end by 0 bases, with 4 bases between. CDR1 is MDHEN and CDR2 is SYDVKM in the germline V gene. The CDR3 is 14 amino acids. CDR3 residues: CASSLGANTGELFF. In DNA, the CDR3 is TGTGCCAGCAGTTTAGGTGCGAACACCGGGGAGCTGTTTTTT. Full variable domain (remainder filled in from reference TRBV28 and TRBJ2-2): DVKVTQSSRYLVKRTGEKVFLECVQDMDHENMFWYRQDPGLGLRLIYFSYDVKMKEKGDIPEGYSVSREKKERFSLILESASTNQTSMYLCASSLGANTGELFFGEGSRLTVL.